The rows below give T cell receptor beta chains drawn from one sample of a study of identical twins. TCRdb re-called the 5' RACE reads with MiXCR, one entry per CDR3 protein. The table shows roughly 540,000 distinct CDR3 sequences, with 22% occurring only once. The data also belong to a second study, concerning T cells expressing NK-cell markers.

The sample taken for sequencing was CD4+ T cells sorted from blood. These TCRs come from a woman in her late teens or twenties in good health. Both conserved end residues are part of each CDR3. Each record gives: CDR3 length, J gene, clone size, V gene, D gene, CDR3 protein, CDR3 DNA. D genes are given only for firm matches. The listing skips clone size in some rows; elsewhere it reads once, few, many or a size class.

15 | TRBJ2-3 | - | TRBV7-9 | TRBD2 | CASSASGGSTDTQYF | TGTGCCAGCAGCGCTAGCGGGGGTTCCACAGATACGCAGTATTTT
12 | TRBJ2-3 | - | TRBV20-1 | - | CSAMKRSDTQYF | TGCAGTGCAATGAAGCGGTCAGATACGCAGTATTTT
16 | TRBJ2-2 | few | TRBV7-2 | TRBD2 | CASTVTSGGPTGELFF | TGTGCCAGCACGGTTACTAGCGGGGGACCAACCGGGGAGCTGTTTTTT
15 | TRBJ2-3 | few | TRBV10-3 | - | CAISGVTVSTDTQYF | TGTGCCATCAGTGGGGTGACAGTTAGCACAGATACGCAGTATTTT
13 | TRBJ1-6 | - | TRBV7-2 | - | CASSLDWGSPLHF | TGTGCCAGCAGCTTAGATTGGGGCTCACCCCTCCACTTT
13 | TRBJ2-3 | - | TRBV20-1 | - | CSATITSTDTQYF | TGCAGTGCTACTATAACCAGCACAGATACGCAGTATTTT
13 | TRBJ2-7 | few | TRBV6-1 | - | CASSTTRSHEQYF | TGTGCCAGCAGCACGACTAGGTCCCATGAGCAGTACTTC
15 | TRBJ1-2 | - | TRBV5-6 | - | CASSLSGTVLYGYTF | TGTGCCAGCAGCTTGTCCGGGACCGTTCTCTATGGCTACACCTTC
13 | TRBJ1-4 | - | TRBV20-1 | - | CSASLATNEKLFF | TGCAGTGCTAGCTTGGCAACTAATGAAAAACTGTTTTTT
14 | TRBJ1-2 | many | TRBV12-3/TRBV12-4 | - | CASSLGAAVYGYTF | TGTGCCAGCAGTTTAGGAGCGGCAGTCTATGGCTACACCTTC
11 | TRBJ2-5 | - | TRBV20-1 | - | CSARSRETQYF | TGCAGTGCTAGAAGCCGAGAGACCCAGTACTTC
14 | TRBJ1-1 | few | TRBV20-1 | TRBD1 | CSASPTGMNTEAFF | TGCAGTGCGAGCCCGACAGGGATGAACACTGAAGCTTTCTTT
20 | TRBJ2-3 | few | TRBV5-1 | TRBD2 | CASSSEASGRASASTDTQYF | TGCGCCAGCAGCTCGGAGGCTAGCGGGAGGGCCTCGGCTAGCACAGATACGCAGTATTTT
15 | TRBJ1-1 | few | TRBV18 | - | CASSQRSQGITEAFF | TGTGCCAGCTCACAACGGTCCCAGGGGATCACTGAAGCTTTCTTT
13 | TRBJ2-1 | few | TRBV7-3 | TRBD1 | CASSPNRGQQQFF | TGTGCCAGCAGTCCAAACAGGGGGCAACAGCAGTTCTTC
16 | TRBJ2-1 | - | TRBV12-3/TRBV12-4 | - | CASRASGRLRYNEQFF | TGTGCCAGCAGGGCATCGGGGCGACTTCGTTACAATGAGCAGTTCTTC
14 | TRBJ2-1 | few | TRBV7-9 | - | CASSMSGREDEQFF | TGTGCCAGCAGCATGTCGGGACGGGAAGATGAGCAGTTCTTC
15 | TRBJ2-1 | - | TRBV5-1 | TRBD1 | CASSSSGTEYNEQFF | TGCGCCAGCAGCTCCTCCGGGACAGAGTACAATGAGCAGTTCTTC
15 | TRBJ2-1 | - | TRBV4-2 | - | CASSQGTGSYNEQFF | TGTGCCAGCAGCCAGGGCACCGGCTCCTACAATGAGCAGTTCTTC
15 | TRBJ2-5 | - | TRBV10-3 | - | CAISGQGYGQETQYF | TGTGCCATCAGTGGCCAAGGGTATGGGCAAGAGACCCAGTACTTC
14 | TRBJ2-1 | few | TRBV20-1 | - | CSAGGVIIDNEQFF | TGCAGTGCTGGCGGGGTGATTATAGACAATGAGCAGTTCTTC
12 | TRBJ2-1 | - | TRBV29-1 | - | CSVLSGYNEQFF | TGCAGCGTTCTGAGCGGATACAATGAGCAGTTCTTC
14 | TRBJ1-4 | few | TRBV10-1 | - | CASSESRSAEKLFF | TGCGCCAGCAGTGAGTCACGGTCTGCGGAAAAACTGTTTTTT
14 | TRBJ2-3 | few | TRBV20-1 | TRBD2 | CSAQGTSGTDTQYF | TGCAGTGCCCAGGGGACTAGCGGCACAGATACGCAGTATTTT
14 | TRBJ2-7 | many | TRBV29-1 | - | CSAQGGTSGYEQYF | TGCAGCGCCCAAGGCGGGACATCTGGCTACGAGCAGTACTTC
14 | TRBJ1-4 | - | TRBV20-1 | - | CSAAEGTPGEKLFF | TGCAGTGCCGCCGAGGGGACGCCGGGAGAAAAACTGTTTTTT